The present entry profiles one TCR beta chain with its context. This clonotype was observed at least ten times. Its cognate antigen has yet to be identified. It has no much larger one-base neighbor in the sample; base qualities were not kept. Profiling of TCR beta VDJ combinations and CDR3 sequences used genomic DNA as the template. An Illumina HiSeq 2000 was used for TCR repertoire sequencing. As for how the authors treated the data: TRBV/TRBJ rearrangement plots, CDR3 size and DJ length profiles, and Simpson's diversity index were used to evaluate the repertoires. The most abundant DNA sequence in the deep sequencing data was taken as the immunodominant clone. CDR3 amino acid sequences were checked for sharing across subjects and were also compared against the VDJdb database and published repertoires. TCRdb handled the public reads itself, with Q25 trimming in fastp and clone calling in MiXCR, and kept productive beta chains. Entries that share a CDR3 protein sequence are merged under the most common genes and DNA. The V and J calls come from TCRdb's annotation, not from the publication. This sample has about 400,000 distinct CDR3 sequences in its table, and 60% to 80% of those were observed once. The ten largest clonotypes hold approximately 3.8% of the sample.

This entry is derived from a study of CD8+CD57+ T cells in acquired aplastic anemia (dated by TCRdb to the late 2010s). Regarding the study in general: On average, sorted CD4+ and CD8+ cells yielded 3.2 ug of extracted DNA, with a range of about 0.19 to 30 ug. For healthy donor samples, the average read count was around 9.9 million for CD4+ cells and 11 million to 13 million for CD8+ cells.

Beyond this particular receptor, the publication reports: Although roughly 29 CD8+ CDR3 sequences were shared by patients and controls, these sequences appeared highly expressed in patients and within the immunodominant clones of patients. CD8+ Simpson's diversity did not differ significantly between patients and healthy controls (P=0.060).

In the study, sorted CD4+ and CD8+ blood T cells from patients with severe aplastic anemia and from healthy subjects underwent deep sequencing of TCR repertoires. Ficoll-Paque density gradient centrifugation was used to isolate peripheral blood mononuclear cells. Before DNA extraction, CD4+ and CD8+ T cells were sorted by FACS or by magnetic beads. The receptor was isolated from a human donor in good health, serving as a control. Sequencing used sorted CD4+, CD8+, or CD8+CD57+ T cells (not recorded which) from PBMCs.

Here the CDR3 is given as CASSFSGVNYGYTF. Here is the DNA: TGTGCCAGCAGCTTCTCAGGGGTTAACTATGGCTACACCTTC. The V and J genes are TRBV9 and TRBJ1-2, and the D gene may be TRBD1, 6 bases matching. V lost 4 bases and J lost 1 base; the stretch between them is 11 bases long. The CDR3, from cysteine to phenylalanine, totals 14 residues. Of the read, only the CDR3 DNA is kept; its 42 bases are in frame from base 1. CDR1 is given as SGDLS and CDR2 as YYNGEE, both from the germline V gene.